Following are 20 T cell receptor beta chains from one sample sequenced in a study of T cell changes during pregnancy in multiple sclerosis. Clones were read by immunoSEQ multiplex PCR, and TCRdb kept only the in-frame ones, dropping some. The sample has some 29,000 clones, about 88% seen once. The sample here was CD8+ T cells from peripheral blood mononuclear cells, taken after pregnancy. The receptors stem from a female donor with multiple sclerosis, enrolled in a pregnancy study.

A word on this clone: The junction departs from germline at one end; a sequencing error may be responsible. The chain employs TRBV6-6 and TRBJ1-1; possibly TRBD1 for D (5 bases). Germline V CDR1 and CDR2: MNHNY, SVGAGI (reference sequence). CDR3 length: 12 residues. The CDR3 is CATSQGFTEAFF. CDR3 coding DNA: TGTGCCACCAGTCAGGGATTCACTGAAGCTTTCTTT.

The DNA for the CDR3 is TGTGCCAGCAGCTCGCCTCTCGGGGGCTACAATGAGCAGTTCTTC. Residues: CASSSPLGGYNEQFF. The chain employs TRBV11-3 and TRBJ2-1, with D possibly TRBD2 on 6 matching bases. CDR3 size: 15 residues. Germline CDR1 SGHNT, CDR2 YENEEA. Trimming took 4 bases from V and 3 from J, leaving 13 bases between them.

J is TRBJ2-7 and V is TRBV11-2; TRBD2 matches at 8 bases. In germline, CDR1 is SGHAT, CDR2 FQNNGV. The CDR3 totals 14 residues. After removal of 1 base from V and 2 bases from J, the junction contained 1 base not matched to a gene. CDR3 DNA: TGTGCCAGCAGCTTAGCGGGACTAGCCTACGAGCAGTACTTC. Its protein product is CASSLAGLAYEQYF.

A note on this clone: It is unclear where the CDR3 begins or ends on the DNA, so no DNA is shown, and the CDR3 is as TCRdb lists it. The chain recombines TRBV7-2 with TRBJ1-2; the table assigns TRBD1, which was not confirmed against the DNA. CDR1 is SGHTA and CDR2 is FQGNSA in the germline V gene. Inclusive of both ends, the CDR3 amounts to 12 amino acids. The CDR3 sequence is CASSWGQGAETF.

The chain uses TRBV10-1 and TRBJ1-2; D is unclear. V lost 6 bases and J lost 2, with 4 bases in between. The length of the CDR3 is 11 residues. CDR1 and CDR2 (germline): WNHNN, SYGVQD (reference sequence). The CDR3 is CASSRNYGYTF. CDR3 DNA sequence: TGCGCCAGCAGCAGAAACTATGGCTACACCTTC.

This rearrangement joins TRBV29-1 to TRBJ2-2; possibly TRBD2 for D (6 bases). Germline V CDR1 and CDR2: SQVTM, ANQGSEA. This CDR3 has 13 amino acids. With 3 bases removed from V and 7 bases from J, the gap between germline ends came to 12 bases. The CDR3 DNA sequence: TGCAGCGTTGACGGCGGGGAAGACGGGGAGCTGTTTTTT. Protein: CSVDGGEDGELFF.

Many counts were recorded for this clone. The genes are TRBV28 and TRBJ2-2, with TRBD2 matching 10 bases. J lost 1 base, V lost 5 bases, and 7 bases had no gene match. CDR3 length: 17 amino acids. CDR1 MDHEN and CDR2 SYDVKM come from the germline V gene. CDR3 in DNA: TGTGCCAGCAGTCTCGGACTAGCGGTTTTGAACACCGGGGAGCTGTTTTTT. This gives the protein CASSLGLAVLNTGELFF.

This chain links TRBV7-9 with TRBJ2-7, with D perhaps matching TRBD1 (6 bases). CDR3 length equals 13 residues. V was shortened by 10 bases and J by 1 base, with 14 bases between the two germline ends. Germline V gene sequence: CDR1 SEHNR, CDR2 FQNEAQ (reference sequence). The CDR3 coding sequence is TGTGCCACCACAGGGTTGGATTCCTACGAGCAGTACTTC. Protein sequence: CATTGLDSYEQYF.

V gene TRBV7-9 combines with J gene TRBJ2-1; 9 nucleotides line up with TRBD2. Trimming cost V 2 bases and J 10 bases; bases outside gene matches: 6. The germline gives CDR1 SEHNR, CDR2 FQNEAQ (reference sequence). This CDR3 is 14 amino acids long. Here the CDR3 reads CASSLLLAGGEQFF. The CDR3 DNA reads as TGTGCCAGCAGCTTACTACTAGCGGGCGGCGAGCAGTTCTTC. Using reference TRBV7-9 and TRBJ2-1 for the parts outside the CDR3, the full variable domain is DTGVSQNPRHKITKRGQNVTFRCDPISEHNRLYWYRQTLGQGPEFLTYFQNEAQLEKSRLLSDRFSAERPKGSFSTLEIQRTEQGDSAMYLCASSLLLAGGEQFFGPGTRLTVL.

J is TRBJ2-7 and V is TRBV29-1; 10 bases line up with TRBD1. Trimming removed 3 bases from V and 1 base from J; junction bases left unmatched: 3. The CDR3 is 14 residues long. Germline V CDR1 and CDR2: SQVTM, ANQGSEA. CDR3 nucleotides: TGCAGCGTTGAGGACAGGGGGGAATCCTACGAGCAGTACTTC. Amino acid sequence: CSVEDRGESYEQYF.

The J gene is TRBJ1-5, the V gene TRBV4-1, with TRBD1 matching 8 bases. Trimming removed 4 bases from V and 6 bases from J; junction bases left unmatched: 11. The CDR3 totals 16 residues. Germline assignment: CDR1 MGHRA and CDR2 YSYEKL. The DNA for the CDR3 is TGCGCCAGCAGCCCTACAGGGGGGACCTTGGCTCAGCCCCAGCATTTT. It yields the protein CASSPTGGTLAQPQHF.

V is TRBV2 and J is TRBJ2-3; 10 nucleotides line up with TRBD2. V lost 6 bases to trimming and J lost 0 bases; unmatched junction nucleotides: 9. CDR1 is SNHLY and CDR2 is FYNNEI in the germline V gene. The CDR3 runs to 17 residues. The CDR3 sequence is CASRGLARERSTDTQYF. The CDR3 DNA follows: TGTGCCAGCAGGGGACTAGCGCGAGAAAGAAGCACAGATACGCAGTATTTT.

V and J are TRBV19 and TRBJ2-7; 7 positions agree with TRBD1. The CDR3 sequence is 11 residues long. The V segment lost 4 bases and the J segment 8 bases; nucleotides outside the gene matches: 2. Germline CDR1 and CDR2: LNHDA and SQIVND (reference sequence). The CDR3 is CASSRGQKQYF. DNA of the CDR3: TGTGCCAGTAGTAGGGGACAGAAGCAGTACTTC.

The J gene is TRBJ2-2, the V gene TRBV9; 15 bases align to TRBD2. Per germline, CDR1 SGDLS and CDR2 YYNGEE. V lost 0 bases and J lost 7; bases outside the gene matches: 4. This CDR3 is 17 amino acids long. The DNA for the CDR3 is TGTGCCAGCAGCGTAGGGACTAGCGGGAGGGCCGTCGGGGAGCTGTTTTTT. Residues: CASSVGTSGRAVGELFF.

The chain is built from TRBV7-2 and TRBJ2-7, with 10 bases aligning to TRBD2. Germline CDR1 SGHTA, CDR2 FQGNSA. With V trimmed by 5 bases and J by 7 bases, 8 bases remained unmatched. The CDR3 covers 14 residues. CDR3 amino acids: CASSPLAGAQEQYF. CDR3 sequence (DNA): TGTGCCAGCAGCCCTCTAGCGGGAGCTCAGGAGCAGTACTTC.

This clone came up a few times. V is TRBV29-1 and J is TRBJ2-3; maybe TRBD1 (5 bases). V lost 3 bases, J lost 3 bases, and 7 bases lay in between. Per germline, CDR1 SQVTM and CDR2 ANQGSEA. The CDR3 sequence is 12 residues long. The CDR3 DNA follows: TGCAGCGTTGATGCAGGGACAGATACGCAGTATTTT. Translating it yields CSVDAGTDTQYF.

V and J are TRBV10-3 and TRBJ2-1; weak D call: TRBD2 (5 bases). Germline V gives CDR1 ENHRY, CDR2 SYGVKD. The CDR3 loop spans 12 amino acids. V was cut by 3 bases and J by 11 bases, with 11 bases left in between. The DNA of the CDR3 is TGTGCCATCAGTGAAAAGGGAGATAAGCAGTTCTTC. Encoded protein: CAISEKGDKQFF.

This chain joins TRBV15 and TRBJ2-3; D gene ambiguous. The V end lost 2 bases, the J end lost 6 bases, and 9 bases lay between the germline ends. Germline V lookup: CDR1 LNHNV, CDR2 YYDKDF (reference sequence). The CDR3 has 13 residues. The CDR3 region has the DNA TGTGCCACCAGCAGAACTACCATTGATACGCAGTATTTT. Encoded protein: CATSRTTIDTQYF.

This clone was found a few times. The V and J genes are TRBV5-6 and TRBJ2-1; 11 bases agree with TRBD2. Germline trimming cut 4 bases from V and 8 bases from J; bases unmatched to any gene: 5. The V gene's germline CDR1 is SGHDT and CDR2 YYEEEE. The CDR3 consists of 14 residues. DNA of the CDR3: TGTGCCAGCAGCGGTAGCGGGAGGGAGGATGAGCAGTTCTTC. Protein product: CASSGSGREDEQFF. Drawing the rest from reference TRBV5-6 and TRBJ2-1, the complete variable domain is DAGVTQSPTHLIKTRGQQVTLRCSPKSGHDTVSWYQQALGQGPQFIFQYYEEEERQRGNFPDRFSGHQFPNYSSELNVNALLLGDSALYLCASSGSGREDEQFFGPGTRLTVL.

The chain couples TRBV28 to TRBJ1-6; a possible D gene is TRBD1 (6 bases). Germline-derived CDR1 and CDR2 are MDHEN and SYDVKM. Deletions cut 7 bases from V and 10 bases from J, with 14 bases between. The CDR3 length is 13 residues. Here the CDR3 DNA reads TGTGCCAGCAATGGGGGCTGGGGGTCACCCCTCCACTTT. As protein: CASNGGWGSPLHF.